These T cell receptor beta chains were read from a single sample in a study of long-term antiretroviral therapy in people with HIV. Sequenced by immunoSEQ multiplex PCR; TCRdb stores in-frame clones only, minus some. The profile shows about 21,000 clones, less than 80% of them singletons. Sequencing was performed on unsorted PBMCs, taken 4.1 years after starting antiretroviral therapy. These receptors were taken from a woman between 40 and 55 years old with HIV. The CDR3 runs from the conserved cysteine through the conserved F or W. The D gene is left open where the match is weak. The size of a clone is reported for some rows only, either as once, few or many, or as a class for expanded clones.

cdr3_aa	cdr3_nt	clone_size	cdr3_length	d_call	v_call	j_call
CASSQGSFSYNEQFF	TGCGCCAGCAGCCAAGGCAGTTTCTCCTACAATGAGCAGTTCTTC	.	15	.	TRBV4-3	TRBJ2-1
CASSPQAENTEAFF	TGCGCCAGCAGTCCCCAGGCGGAGAACACTGAAGCTTTCTTT	.	14	.	TRBV4-1	TRBJ1-1
CASSPGTGQETQYF	TGCGCCAGCAGCCCAGGGACAGGCCAAGAGACCCAGTACTTC	.	14	TRBD1	TRBV5-1	TRBJ2-5
CASSPLVAGQGAYEQYF	TGTGCCAGCAGCCCCCTGGTGGCCGGACAGGGGGCTTACGAGCAGTACTTC	.	17	TRBD1	TRBV16	TRBJ2-7
CAWSSVPTYEQYF	TGTGCCTGGTCTTCAGTTCCGACCTACGAGCAGTACTTC	.	13	.	TRBV30	TRBJ2-7
CASSRGTVNTGELFF	TGTGCCAGCAGCCGCGGGACGGTGAACACCGGGGAGCTGTTTTTT	.	15	.	TRBV2	TRBJ2-2
CASSLGDQPQHF	TGTGCCAGCAGCTTAGGGGATCAGCCCCAGCATTTT	.	12	.	TRBV7-2	TRBJ1-5
CASSLFTGWLSPLHF	TGTGCCAGCAGCTTATTTACAGGGTGGTTGTCACCCCTCCACTTT	few	15	.	TRBV7-2	TRBJ1-6
CASSPYIGLDYNEQFF	TGCGCCAGCAGCCCCTACATTGGACTAGATTACAATGAGCAGTTCTTC	.	16	TRBD2	TRBV5-1	TRBJ2-1
CASRGGSRGSTEAFF	TGTGCCAGTAGGGGCGGCAGCAGGGGGTCCACTGAAGCTTTCTTT	.	15	TRBD1	TRBV19	TRBJ1-1
CASSGIGRGQNEQYF	TGTGCCAGCAGCGGTATCGGCAGGGGGCAAAACGAGCAGTACTTC	.	15	TRBD1	TRBV5-6	TRBJ2-7
CASSRTGGNTEAFF	TGCGCCAGCAGTCGAACAGGGGGCAATACTGAAGCTTTCTTT	.	14	TRBD1	TRBV23-1	TRBJ1-1
CASSLGSNTEAFF	TGTGCCAGCAGTTTGGGATCGAACACTGAAGCTTTCTTT	.	13	.	TRBV11-3	TRBJ1-1
CASSIGRGQGYEQYF	TGTGCCAGCAGCATAGGACGGGGACAGGGGTACGAGCAGTACTTC	.	15	TRBD1	TRBV7-2	TRBJ2-7
CAIRQGNEQFF	TGTGCCATCAGACAGGGGAATGAGCAGTTCTTC	.	11	TRBD1	TRBV10-3	TRBJ2-1
CASSLEGGVSSYEQYF	TGTGCCAGCAGCTTAGAGGGAGGGGTGAGCTCCTACGAGCAGTACTTC	.	16	TRBD2	TRBV11-2	TRBJ2-7
CASSFGTNQPQHF	TGTGCCAGCAGCTTCGGTACCAATCAGCCCCAGCATTTT	.	13	.	TRBV7-2	TRBJ1-5
CASSLGRADQPQHF	TGTGCCAGCAGCTTGGGCAGGGCGGATCAGCCCCAGCATTTT	.	14	.	TRBV5-8	TRBJ1-5
CASSIDEGPNTEAFF	TGTGCCAGTAGTATTGATGAAGGGCCGAACACTGAAGCTTTCTTT	.	15	.	TRBV19	TRBJ1-1
CASSPVAGGYEQYF	TGTGCCAGCTCACCAGTGGCAGGGGGCTACGAGCAGTACTTC	.	14	TRBD1	TRBV18	TRBJ2-7
CSAHTGELFF	TGCAGTGCACATACCGGGGAGCTGTTTTTT	.	10	.	TRBV20-1	TRBJ2-2
CASSFGVGGLDYGYTF	TGTGCCAGCAGCTTCGGGGTAGGAGGTCTCGACTATGGCTACACCTTC	.	16	.	TRBV7-9	TRBJ1-2
CASSFAGEVDYGYTF	TGCGCCAGCTCATTCGCGGGGGAGGTAGACTATGGCTACACCTTC	.	15	.	TRBV5-1	TRBJ1-2
CASSSDPGRNTYEQYF	TGTGCCAGCAGCTCGGACCCGGGACGGAATACCTACGAGCAGTACTTC	once	16	.	TRBV7-9	TRBJ2-7
CASRSGVDEQFF	TGTGCCAGCCGGTCAGGGGTCGATGAGCAGTTCTTC	.	12	.	TRBV2	TRBJ2-1
CASSQEGRGLGDNEQFF	TGCGCCAGCAGCCAAGAAGGTAGGGGATTAGGTGACAATGAGCAGTTCTTC	.	17	.	TRBV4-1	TRBJ2-1
CASSLGQGQQPQHF	TGTGCCAGCAGTTTGGGACAGGGCCAACAGCCCCAGCATTTT	.	14	TRBD1	TRBV28	TRBJ1-5
CASRTLTGVNTEAFF	TGTGCCAGCAGGACTCTGACAGGGGTAAACACTGAAGCTTTCTTT	.	15	TRBD1	TRBV5-6	TRBJ1-1
CASTRQSEPEAFF	TGTGCCAGCACCCGACAGAGCGAACCTGAAGCTTTCTTT	.	13	.	TRBV11-2	TRBJ1-1
CASSTGLAGGEETQYF	TGCGCCAGCAGCACCGGACTAGCGGGAGGGGAAGAGACCCAGTACTTC	.	16	TRBD2	TRBV5-1	TRBJ2-5
CASSYGTAGDQPQHF	TGCGCCAGCAGCTACGGGACAGCGGGGGATCAGCCCCAGCATTTT	.	15	TRBD1	TRBV5-1	TRBJ1-5
CAWSQRAGVKGQPQHF	TGTGCCTGGAGTCAACGCGCAGGGGTGAAAGGACAGCCCCAGCATTTT	.	16	.	TRBV30	TRBJ1-5
CASSSGSNTGELFF	TGTGCCAGCAGCTCCGGATCAAACACCGGGGAGCTGTTTTTT	.	14	.	TRBV5-6	TRBJ2-2
CASMGQGAYTEAFF	TGTGCCAGTATGGGACAGGGGGCTTACACTGAAGCTTTCTTT	few	14	TRBD1	TRBV19	TRBJ1-1
CASSLGGGATEAFF	TGTGCCAGCAGCTTGGGAGGGGGTGCCACTGAAGCTTTCTTT	.	14	.	TRBV5-6	TRBJ1-1
CASSVASTDTQYF	TGTGCCAGCAGCGTCGCTAGTACAGATACGCAGTATTTT	once	13	.	TRBV9	TRBJ2-3
CASSSDKTGTNEKLFF	TGTGCCAGCAGTTCTGACAAAACGGGAACTAATGAAAAACTGTTTTTT	.	16	.	TRBV11-3	TRBJ1-4